The 24 T cell receptor beta chains below were found in one sample sequenced in a study of blood T cell repertoires in COVID-19 (dated by TCRdb to about 2020). Preparation of the library involved the immunoSEQ multiplex PCR assay. The immuneACCESS repertoire file appears here via TCRdb, limited to in-frame rearrangements. These files lack a portion of the clones; in checked studies, under half of the deficit traces to unresolved V genes, and the cause of the others is not known. The sample table contains 150,000 to 200,000 clones; only one count was recorded for about 89% of them. Of the sample, approximately 2.1% is held by the ten largest clones. Sequenced sample: peripheral blood. Every receptor here comes from a man aged 18 to 29 who had recovered from COVID-19.

CDR3 loop: CASSPPPQGETQYF. The DNA of the CDR3 is TGTGCCAGCTCACCCCCGCCACAGGGAGAGACCCAGTACTTC. J is TRBJ2-5 and V is TRBV18, with D possibly matching TRBD1 (6 bases). CDR1 and CDR2 from the germline V gene are KGHSH and LQKENI. The ends were cut back, 3 bases at V and 4 bases at J, with 12 bases in the middle. CDR3 length: 14 residues. Complete variable domain (other parts from reference TRBV18 and TRBJ2-5): NAGVMQNPRHLVRRRGQEARLRCSPMKGHSHVYWYRQLPEEGLKFMVYLQKENIIDESGMPKERFSAEFPKEGPSILRIQQVVRGDSAAYFCASSPPPQGETQYFGPGTRLLVL.

The sample holds one count of this clone. The CDR3 loop is CASSNLYPGQPGREQFF. The CDR3 DNA reads TGTGCCAGCTCAAATCTTTATCCGGGACAGCCTGGAAGGGAGCAGTTCTTC. This chain connects TRBV27 to TRBJ2-1; 7 bases align to TRBD1. CDR3 size: 17 residues. Germline lookup yields CDR1 MNHEY and CDR2 SMNVEV (reference sequence). V trimming: 8 bases; J trimming: 10 bases; junction bases outside the gene matches: 23.

The CDR3 is CASSQGTPGANVLTF. The CDR3 DNA is TGTGCCAGCTCACAGGGGACTCCTGGGGCCAACGTCCTGACTTTC. V usage is TRBV18 and J usage is TRBJ2-6; a possible D gene is TRBD2 (6 bases). The CDR3 extends over 15 amino acids. The germline V gene has CDR1 KGHSH and CDR2 LQKENI. Trimming cost V 4 bases and J 2 bases, with 9 bases left between them.

The chain recombines TRBV9 with TRBJ2-5; TRBD1 might be the D (6 bases). CDR1 and CDR2 (germline): SGDLS, YYNGEE. This CDR3 has 14 residues. V shed 0 bases and J shed 4 bases, with 10 bases lying between them. CDR3 residues: CASSVAGAAETQYF. The CDR3 bases are TGTGCCAGCAGCGTAGCAGGGGCGGCAGAGACCCAGTACTTC.

The chain uses TRBV5-6 and TRBJ2-2; D unclear. CDR3 length equals 14 residues. Germline values: CDR1 SGHDT, CDR2 YYEEEE. The V end lost 1 base, the J end lost 0 bases, and 4 bases lay between the germline ends. CDR3 in amino acids: CASSLTPNTGELFF. The CDR3 DNA reads as TGTGCCAGCAGCTTGACACCGAACACCGGGGAGCTGTTTTTT.

The chain uses TRBV29-1 and TRBJ1-3; tentatively, D is TRBD1 (5 bases). Germline CDR1 reads SQVTM; CDR2 reads ANQGSEA. Trimming shortened V by 3 bases and J by 6 bases, and 9 bases separated the two germline ends. The CDR3 is 12 amino acids. The CDR3 sequence is CSVESRENTIYF. The CDR3 nucleotides are TGCAGCGTTGAGAGCAGGGAAAACACCATATATTTT.

V is TRBV10-1 and J is TRBJ2-2; perhaps TRBD2 as D (5 bases). Germline CDR1 and CDR2: WNHNN and SYGVQD (reference sequence). Trimming removed 2 bases from V and 4 bases from J, with 11 bases in between. The CDR3 spans 15 residues. Written as DNA, the CDR3 is TGCGCCAGCAGTGAGGGAGGTCTGGGCACCGGGGAGCTGTTTTTT. Translating gives CASSEGGLGTGELFF.

The chain recombines TRBV7-6 with TRBJ2-1; the match to TRBD2 covers 9 bases. Trimming cost V 4 bases and J 2 bases; bases outside gene matches: 9. Germline-derived CDR1 and CDR2 are SGHVS and FNYEAQ. This CDR3 comprises 17 residues. The CDR3 coding sequence is TGTGCCAGCAGCTCCGCCTCTAGCGGGATCGCCTACAATGAGCAGTTCTTC. Residues: CASSSASSGIAYNEQFF.

The rearrangement links TRBV3-1 (or the pseudogene TRBV3-2) to TRBJ1-5; D possibly corresponds to TRBD1 (5 bases). The V gene's germline CDR1 is LGHDT and CDR2 YNNKEL (reference sequence). V was pared by 1 base and J by 6 bases, with 13 bases between. CDR3 length: 15 amino acids. Written as DNA, the CDR3 is TGTGCCAGCAGCCAAGGGGTTGGGGCTGGTCAGCCCCAGCATTTT. It codes for CASSQGVGAGQPQHF.

The chain combines TRBV7-2 with TRBJ2-1; D may be TRBD2 (5 bases). CDR1 and CDR2 (germline): SGHTA, FQGNSA. The CDR3 sequence is 17 residues long. V lost 5 bases to trimming and J lost 0 bases, with 17 bases between them. The CDR3 DNA is TGTGCCAGCAGCCCGTTACCAGCGGAGAGCTCCTACAATGAGCAGTTCTTC. Translation: CASSPLPAESSYNEQFF.

The chain employs TRBV18 and TRBJ2-5; TRBD2 is a possible D gene (5 bases). The CDR3 length is 14 residues. Germline CDR1 KGHSH, CDR2 LQKENI. With 3 bases removed from V and 2 bases from J, the gap between germline ends came to 10 bases. The CDR3 coding sequence is TGTGCCAGCTCACCGCAACCGGGACAAGAGACCCAGTACTTC. It specifies CASSPQPGQETQYF.

The rearrangement joins TRBV19 to TRBJ2-6; D unresolved. CDR1 LNHDA and CDR2 SQIVND come from the germline V gene (reference sequence). This CDR3 is 13 amino acids long. V lost 7 bases, J lost 6 bases, and 10 bases lay in between. In DNA form, the CDR3 reads TGTGCCAGTAAGTGGGCTTCGGCCAACGTCCTGACTTTC. Translation gives CASKWASANVLTF.

This clone was found once. The chain combines TRBV19 with TRBJ1-2; TRBD1 might be the D (6 bases). Germline CDR1 reads LNHDA; CDR2 reads SQIVND (reference sequence). There are 16 residues in the CDR3. V was shortened by 6 bases and J by 8 bases, with 25 bases between the two germline ends. The CDR3 reads CASRGATGPLYEGYTF. CDR3 nucleotides: TGTGCCAGTAGGGGGGCAACAGGACCCCTCTATGAAGGCTACACCTTC.

This clone was counted once. The V call is TRBV7-9, the J call TRBJ1-1; TRBD1 matches at 8 bases. Germline assignment: CDR1 SEHNR and CDR2 FQNEAQ (reference sequence). The CDR3 is 15 residues long. V was clipped by 4 bases and J by 1 base; unmatched bases: 5. CDR3 loop: CASSWVTGANTEAFF. DNA for the CDR3: TGTGCCAGCAGCTGGGTGACAGGGGCGAACACTGAAGCTTTCTTT.

This clone was counted a single time. The V and J genes are TRBV13 and TRBJ2-7; TRBD2 matches 10 bases. From germline, CDR1 is PRHDT and CDR2 FYEKMQ (reference sequence). The CDR3 has 16 amino acids. The junction had 8 bases not matched to a gene; V was cut back by 5 bases and J by 1 base. Written as DNA, the CDR3 is TGTGCCAGCAGCATCCAGACTAGCGGGTGGTCCTACGAGCAGTACTTC. Residues: CASSIQTSGWSYEQYF.

The chain links TRBV5-1 to TRBJ2-5; TRBD2 might be the D (5 bases). V gave up 0 bases and J gave up 7 bases, with 13 bases separating them. The CDR3 totals 14 residues. Germline CDR1 is SGHRS and CDR2 is YFSETQ. CDR3: CASSLDPLEATQYF. CDR3 nucleotides: TGCGCCAGCAGCTTGGATCCGTTGGAGGCGACCCAGTACTTC.

V gene TRBV7-2 combines with J gene TRBJ1-2; the D gene is possibly TRBD1 (6 bases). The CDR3 runs 14 residues. Germline CDR1 is SGHTA and CDR2 is FQGNSA. V was pared by 8 bases and J by 4 bases, with 17 bases between. In nucleotides, the CDR3 is TGTGCCAGCGTGATGAGCCAGGGGAGCTATGGCTACACCTTC. The encoded protein is CASVMSQGSYGYTF.

This chain links TRBV27 with TRBJ1-1, with TRBD1 matching 9 bases. Germline-derived CDR1 and CDR2 are MNHEY and SMNVEV (reference sequence). CDR3 length: 14 amino acids. V lost 5 bases to trimming and J lost 3 bases; unmatched junction nucleotides: 4. The CDR3: CASSLDRGDTEAFF. The CDR3 DNA reads as TGTGCCAGCAGTCTGGACAGGGGTGACACTGAAGCTTTCTTT.

The rearrangement uses TRBV2 and TRBJ1-2, with a weak D call TRBD1 (6 bases). Germline CDR1 and CDR2: SNHLY and FYNNEI. This CDR3 has 14 residues. V lost 7 bases and J lost 4, with 16 bases in between. The CDR3 here is CASTAQGPVYGYTF. As DNA, the CDR3 is TGTGCCAGCACCGCTCAGGGGCCCGTCTATGGCTACACCTTC.

The V and J genes are TRBV27 and TRBJ2-1; 9 bases line up with TRBD2. CDR1 and CDR2 (germline): MNHEY, SMNVEV (reference sequence). The CDR3 consists of 17 residues. Germline trimming cut 6 bases from V and 4 bases from J; bases unmatched to any gene: 13. CDR3 DNA sequence: TGTGCCAGCAGCACTCCTAGCGGGAAGCCGTATTACAATGAGCAGTTCTTC. Translation gives CASSTPSGKPYYNEQFF.

The chain employs TRBV14 and TRBJ2-4; 8 bases are shared with TRBD1. V shed 4 bases, J shed 0 bases, and the junction held 5 bases outside the gene matches. CDR3 length equals 16 residues. Germline CDR1 and CDR2: SGHDN and FVKESK. For the CDR3, the DNA is TGTGCCAGCAGCCCGCAGGGGGCAGGAGCCAAAAACATTCAGTACTTC. Protein: CASSPQGAGAKNIQYF.

The chain combines TRBV3-1 (or the pseudogene TRBV3-2) with TRBJ1-1, with 8 bases identical to TRBD1. The V and J ends lost 4 bases and 4 bases, in that order; junction bases with no gene match: 8. Germline lookup yields CDR1 LGHDT and CDR2 YNNKEL (reference sequence). CDR3 length: 15 residues. The CDR3 DNA sequence: TGTGCCAGCAGCCTAGGACAGGGCATGAGCACTGAAGCTTTCTTT. Protein product: CASSLGQGMSTEAFF.

As regards this clone: One end of the junction does not line up with germline, which may come from a read error. The chain has TRBV5-8 and TRBJ2-4; tentatively, D is TRBD1 (5 bases). Germline V lookup: CDR1 SGHTS, CDR2 YDEGEE. The CDR3 totals 11 residues. The CDR3 sequence is CASSLGNRLDF. Here the CDR3 DNA reads TGTGCCAGCAGCTTGGGCAACAGGCTAGACTTC. Looking up the rest from reference TRBV5-8 and TRBJ2-4 gives the full variable domain: EAGVTQSPTHLIKTRGQQATLRCSPISGHTSVYWYQQALGLGLQFLLWYDEGEERNRGNFPPRFSGRQFPNYSSELNVNALELEDSALYLCASSLGNRLDFGAGTRLSVL.

This clone showed up just once. V gene TRBV5-4 combines with J gene TRBJ2-3; D might be TRBD1 (5 bases). CDR1 and CDR2 from the germline V gene are SGHNT and YYREEE (reference sequence). The CDR3 loop spans 15 amino acids. Between the trimmed V and J ends, which lost 2 bases and 3 bases, there was a span of 13 bases. The CDR3 spells CASSFGQASTDTQYF. Written as DNA, the CDR3 is TGTGCCAGCAGCTTCGGACAAGCCTCAACAGATACGCAGTATTTT.